The entry below gives a single T cell receptor beta chain sequence along with its context. Its specificity is unknown. This CDR3 is 14 amino acids long. CDR1 and CDR2 from the germline V gene are MNHEY and SVGAGI. The ends lost 7 bases at V and 4 bases at J; junction bases unmatched: 6. The entry originates in a study of cytomegalovirus exposure and HLA in healthy donors. Study context: Among the 398 genotyped donors, approximately 81% were placed in the Caucasian-associated ancestry cluster. Study-wide findings and caveats: Indistinguishability led to the exclusion of some V segments, TRBV6-2 and TRBV6-3 included.

PCR was performed using 60 Vbeta and 13 Jbeta primers. Authors' processing steps: Per a later analysis, the number of unique TCR beta chains was roughly 87 million, of which roughly 10 million were shared. Assay: immunoSEQ multiplex PCR; the TCRdb copy retains only in-frame clones and omits some. V and J calls and clone size come straight from that table; D and trimming were deduced from the DNA. The data contain over 150,000 clones, about 72% of them seen just once; the ten biggest clones take up 2% to 2.5%. This sequence originates from a man aged 45-65 years in good health and CMV-seropositive. The rearrangement uses TRBV6-5 and TRBJ1-4; 7 bases line up with TRBD1. Sample: PBMCs. For the CDR3, the DNA is TGTGCCAGCAAAAAACAGGGGATTAATGAAAAACTGTTTTTT. This gives the protein CASKKQGINEKLFF.